Reported below is one T cell receptor beta chain. The source of the sample is a study of blood T cell repertoires in COVID-19. Study as a whole: From the United States, Italy and Spain came samples of acute and convalescent COVID-19. The analysed material was cDNA or gDNA that came from T cells, B-cell-depleted T cells, or PBMCs.

As originally analysed: Reference gene primers were amplified, and this amplification served to estimate nucleated cell counts. Measured with immunoSEQ multiplex PCR; TCRdb has only the in-frame clones, and not every one. That table is the source of V, J and clone size, and D and trimming were worked out from the DNA. The table records about 120,000 clones, 75% to 85% of them present only once. The specimen sequenced was peripheral blood. This clonotype was sampled from a woman aged 50 to 60 with acute or convalescent COVID-19.

CDR3: CASSIGSRYTEAFF. CDR3 bases: TGTGCCAGTAGTATAGGTTCGAGGTACACTGAAGCTTTCTTT. V is TRBV19 and J is TRBJ1-1; no clear D. The V gene lost 1 base and the J gene lost 3 bases, with 9 bases spanning the gap. The CDR3 totals 14 residues. The germline V gene has CDR1 LNHDA and CDR2 SQIVND (reference sequence).